This TCR beta chain was found in a study of chemoradiotherapy in HPV16-positive cancers. Across the whole study: A couple of HPV16-positive patients' cells yielded candidate HPV-specific clones and common motifs.

Repertoires were sampled repeatedly during chemoradiotherapy. Study observations and caveats: During treatment, candidate HPV-specific clones and E7-related motifs expanded in tumor. Functional assays defining HPV-specific T cells used only two HPV16-positive patients.

Clones were sequenced by immunoSEQ multiplex PCR, and TCRdb holds only the in-frame ones, with some missing. This sample carries roughly 34,000 clones, 86% of them seen once, and the ten largest clones take approximately 2.1%. Germline CDR1 is SGHRS and CDR2 is YFSETQ. V lost 5 bases, J lost 4 bases, and 7 bases stayed unmatched. The CDR3 sequence is 15 residues long. About this clone: Its antigen remains unknown.

Specimen: blood, collected from a patient who underwent chemoradiotherapy. V and J are TRBV5-1 and TRBJ2-5, with TRBD1 matching 11 bases. This clonotype was sampled from a human donor with HPV-associated anogenital cancer. CDR3 DNA: TGCGCCAGCAGAGTGCGGACAGGGGGCACAGAGACCCAGTACTTC. Amino acid sequence: CASRVRTGGTETQYF.